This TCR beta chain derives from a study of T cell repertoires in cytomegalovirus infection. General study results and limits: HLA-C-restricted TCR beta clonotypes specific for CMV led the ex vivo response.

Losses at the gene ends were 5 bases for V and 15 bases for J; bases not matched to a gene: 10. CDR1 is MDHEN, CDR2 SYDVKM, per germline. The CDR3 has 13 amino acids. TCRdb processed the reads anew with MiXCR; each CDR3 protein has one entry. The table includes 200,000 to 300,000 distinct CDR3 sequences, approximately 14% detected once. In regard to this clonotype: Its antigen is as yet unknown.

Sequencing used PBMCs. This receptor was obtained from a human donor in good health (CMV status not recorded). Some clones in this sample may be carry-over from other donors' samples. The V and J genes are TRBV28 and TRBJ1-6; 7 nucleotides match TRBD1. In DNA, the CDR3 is TGTGCCAGCAGTCGGAGACAGGGTCCAATCCTCCACTTT. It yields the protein CASSRRQGPILHF. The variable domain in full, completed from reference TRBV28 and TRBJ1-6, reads DVKVTQSSRYLVKRTGEKVFLECVQDMDHENMFWYRQDPGLGLRLIYFSYDVKMKEKGDIPEGYSVSREKKERFSLILESASTNQTSMYLCASSRRQGPILHFGNGTRLTVT.